This section outlines one T cell receptor beta chain sequence together with its context. Its antigen specificity is not known. Base qualities are missing; no much larger clone stands one base away. Each donor gave one peripheral blood draw, approximately 120 mL on average, collected into heparinised tubes. Naive, central memory, regulatory and stem cell-like memory CD4+ T cells were sorted on a BD FACSAria II using a panel including CD45RO, CCR7, CD25, CD127, CD95 and CD27. A purity above 98% was achieved for all sorted populations. PBMCs were isolated right away by Lymphoprep density gradient centrifugation and were stained directly, without culture. To minimize batch effects, samples were stained and sorted in pairs, one healthy donor with one patient per experiment. The data stem from a study of beta chain features in type 1 diabetes listed by TCRdb under 2018. About the investigation overall: Mean age, gender distribution, total cell number and subset yield did not differ between patients and healthy donors. In the study, TCRB repertoires of sorted circulating CD4+ T cell subsets from recently diagnosed type 1 diabetes patients were compared with those of matched healthy donors. Whereas all 30 or so donors provided naive and central memory subsets, regulatory and stem cell-like memory subsets were isolated from just 8 patients and roughly eight healthy donors. A total of 100 million to 110 million sorted cells were examined across all samples, and a strong correlation was observed between cell number per subset and RNA yield. Paper-wide results and their limitations: The naive, central memory and regulatory TCRB repertoires appeared to resemble one another more closely among patients than among healthy donors. At VDJ recombination sites, type 1 diabetes patients had fewer insertions and more deleted nucleotides, which implies abnormalities in thymic rearrangement. In all four CD4+ subsets, TCRB CDR3 length was moderately but significantly shorter in type 1 diabetes patients. Only small numbers of individuals were included in the HLA sub-analyses, which left unresolved whether HLA type had any influence on TCRB rearrangement. Because cDNA was sequenced instead of genomic DNA, activated cells with high expression could be over-represented, although the groups did not differ in activation or CD3 levels. Shorter templates might be favored by PCR, yet because patient and control samples were amplified and corrected together, any such skew would affect both groups equally.

The entire isolated RNA was reverse transcribed using the High Capacity cDNA Reverse Transcription Kit, and thus expressed TCRB transcripts were sequenced. Deep immunoSEQ sequencing was performed on naive, central memory and regulatory T cell samples, with an average of roughly 3.5 million total reads per sample. Sorted cells were lysed in RLT buffer and RNA was extracted with DNase-treated RNeasy Micro or Mini kits, depending on cell number. Each cell subset was processed separately to prevent cross-contamination, with patient and healthy donor samples processed together. Using the immunoSEQ multiplex PCR, TCRB sequences were amplified from cDNA into 87-bp fragments spanning the CDR3 region. Sequencing of the amplicons was done on the Illumina HiSeq platform. In the authors' own workflow: Synthetic template baselines were used to correct PCR bias computationally, reads within Hamming distance 2 were collapsed, and singletons that could not be merged were discarded. Reads were aligned against IMGT to assign V, D and J genes, CDR3 length and insertions or deletions at six rearrangement sites. Within each subset, clonotype counts were normalized to sorted cell number, after which true diversity and Gini coefficients were computed with the tcR R package. The overlap coefficient, calculated on TCRB nucleotide sequences, was used to quantify repertoire sharing. As a proxy for the pre-selection repertoire, out-of-frame TCRB sequences from naive cells were analyzed. TCRdb's version of the immuneACCESS table is confined to in-frame rearrangements and falls short of the full clone set. An unresolved V gene accounts for under half of the shortfall where checked; the remainder is of unknown origin. V, J and clone size reflect that table, while D and trimming were determined from the DNA. The sample yields about 620,000 clones; around a sixth were counted once. Jointly, the top ten make up about 0.086% of the sample.

Reading the germline V gene (reference sequence) gives CDR1 LNHDA and CDR2 SQIVND. The CDR3 covers 15 residues, taking in both the cysteine and the phenylalanine. The read is trimmed to its CDR3 DNA, 45 bases read in frame from base 1. V loses 8 bases at its end and J loses 2 bases; junction bases beyond the gene matches: 4. The source material was naive CD4+ T cells from blood. The meaning of the sample's cell subset or site label: true naive CD4+ T cells. The sequence links TRBV19 to TRBJ2-4, with TRBD2 identical over 12 junction bases. This TCR derives from a young man in good health. Here the CDR3 is given as CASSTSGGSKNIQYF. The DNA reads as follows: TGTGCCAGTTCTACTAGCGGGGGGTCCAAAAACATTCAGTACTTC.